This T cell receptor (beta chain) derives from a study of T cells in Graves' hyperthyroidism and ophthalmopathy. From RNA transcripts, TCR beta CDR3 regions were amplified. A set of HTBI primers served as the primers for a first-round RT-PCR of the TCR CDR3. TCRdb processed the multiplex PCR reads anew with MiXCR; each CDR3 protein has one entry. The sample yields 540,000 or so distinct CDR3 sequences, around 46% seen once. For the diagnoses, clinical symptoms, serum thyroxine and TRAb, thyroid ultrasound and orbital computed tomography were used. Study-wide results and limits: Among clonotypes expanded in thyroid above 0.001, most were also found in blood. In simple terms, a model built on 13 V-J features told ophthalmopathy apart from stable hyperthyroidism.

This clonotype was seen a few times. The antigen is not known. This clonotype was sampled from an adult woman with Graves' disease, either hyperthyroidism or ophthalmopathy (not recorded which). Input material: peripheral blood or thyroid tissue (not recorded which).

The CDR3 region has the DNA TGTGCCAGCAGCGTGGAGGGGGGCAATCAGCCCCAGCATTTT. This gives the protein CASSVEGGNQPQHF. The chain uses TRBV9 and TRBJ1-5, with D tentatively TRBD1 (6 bases). The ends were cut back, 2 bases at V and 2 bases at J, with 8 bases in the middle. The CDR3 has 14 residues. CDR1 SGDLS and CDR2 YYNGEE come from the germline V gene.